The subject of this entry is one TCR beta chain. The record originates from a study of cytomegalovirus exposure and HLA in healthy donors. The CDR3 runs 19 residues. Germline V gene lookup returns CDR1 GTSNPN and CDR2 SVGIG (reference sequence). With 2 bases clipped from V and 1 base from J, the junction kept 15 bases outside the gene matches. Generated by immunoSEQ multiplex PCR, the TCRdb table keeps only in-frame clones and is missing some. The sample includes 150,000 to 200,000 clones, roughly 82% of them seen just once. The J gene is TRBJ1-1, the V gene TRBV30, with TRBD1 identical over 11 bases. The receptor was isolated from a man younger than 30 in good health and CMV-seropositive. Sequencing was carried out using PBMCs. CDR3 in DNA: TGTGCCTGGAGTCCCGAAACCCCCCGGACAGGGGGCGCGAACACTGAAGCTTTCTTT. Encoded protein: CAWSPETPRTGGANTEAFF.